This TCR beta chain was found in a study of T cell changes during pregnancy in multiple sclerosis. The CDR3 has 13 amino acids. CDR1 is SEHNR and CDR2 is FQNEAQ in the germline V gene (reference sequence). Trimming left V 3 bases short and J 2 bases short, with 7 bases between. Profiled with immunoSEQ multiplex PCR; TCRdb holds only in-frame clones, not every one. This table holds roughly 34,000 clones, about 90% found once. This clonotype was obtained from a female donor with multiple sclerosis, enrolled in a pregnancy study. The sample here was CD8+ T cells from peripheral blood mononuclear cells, taken in the third trimester of pregnancy. The chain carries TRBV7-9 and TRBJ2-5; D not resolved. The DNA for the CDR3 is TGTGCCAGCAGCTTTTACAGACAAGAGACCCAGTACTTC. It encodes CASSFYRQETQYF.